This TCR beta chain was recovered during a study of T cell changes during pregnancy in multiple sclerosis. Produced via immunoSEQ multiplex PCR; TCRdb's table is partial and in-frame only. This table holds 70,000 to 90,000 clones, approximately 90% found once. This CDR3 contains 15 residues. The V and J ends lost 8 bases and 5 bases respectively, with 21 bases between them. In germline, CDR1 is MDHEN, CDR2 SYDVKM. The sequence was obtained from a female donor in good health, serving as a control in a pregnancy study. Some clones in this sample may be carry-over from other donors' samples. The rearrangement joins TRBV28 to TRBJ2-5; weak D call: TRBD1 (6 bases). The sequenced sample was PBMCs, obtained in the first trimester of pregnancy. The CDR3 coding sequence is TGTGCCAGCTATAAACACACAGGGTCCGGCGAGACCCAGTACTTC. Amino acids: CASYKHTGSGETQYF.